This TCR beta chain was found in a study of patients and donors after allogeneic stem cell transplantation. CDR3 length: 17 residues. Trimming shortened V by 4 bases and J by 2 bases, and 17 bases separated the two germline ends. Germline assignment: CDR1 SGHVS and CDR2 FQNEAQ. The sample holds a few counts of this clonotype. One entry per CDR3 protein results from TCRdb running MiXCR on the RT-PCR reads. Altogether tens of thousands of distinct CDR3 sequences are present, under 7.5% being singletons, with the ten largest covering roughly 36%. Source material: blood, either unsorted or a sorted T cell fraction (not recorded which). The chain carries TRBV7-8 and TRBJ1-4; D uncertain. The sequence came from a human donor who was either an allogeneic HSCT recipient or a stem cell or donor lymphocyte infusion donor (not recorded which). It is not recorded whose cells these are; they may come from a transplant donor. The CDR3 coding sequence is TGTGCCAGCAGCTCGGGTGTGGGTACGGCGACTAATGAAAAACTGTTTTTT. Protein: CASSSGVGTATNEKLFF.